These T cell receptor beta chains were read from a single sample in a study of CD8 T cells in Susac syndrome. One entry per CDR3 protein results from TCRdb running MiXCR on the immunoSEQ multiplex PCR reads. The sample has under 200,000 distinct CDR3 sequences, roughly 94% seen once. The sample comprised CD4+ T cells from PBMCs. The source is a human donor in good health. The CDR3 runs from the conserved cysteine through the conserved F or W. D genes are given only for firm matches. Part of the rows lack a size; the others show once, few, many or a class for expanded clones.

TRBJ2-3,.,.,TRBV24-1,TGTGCCACCAGTGACCCCAGGCGGGGGCTCCCGAATACGCAGTATTTT,CATSDPRRGLPNTQYF
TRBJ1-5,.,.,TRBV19,TGTGCCAGTAGTATAGTGAAAAAGCCCCAGCATTTT,CASSIVKKPQHF
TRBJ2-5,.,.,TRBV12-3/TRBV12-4,TGTGCCAGCAGGATTGCCGGGCCAGAGACCCAGTACTTC,CASRIAGPETQYF
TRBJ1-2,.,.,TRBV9,TGTGCCAGCAGCGTAGGCGCTAACTATGGCTACACCTTC,CASSVGANYGYTF
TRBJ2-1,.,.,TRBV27,TGTGCCAGCAGTTCCCTTTACACAACTGGCAACAATGAGCAGTTCTTC,CASSSLYTTGNNEQFF
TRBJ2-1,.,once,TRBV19,TGTGCCAGTGGAACCAGTCTGGGACCGACGTGGCAGTTCTTC,CASGTSLGPTWQFF
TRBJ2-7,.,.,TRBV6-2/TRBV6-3,TGTGCCAGCAGTTATCACGACGAGCAGTACTTC,CASSYHDEQYF
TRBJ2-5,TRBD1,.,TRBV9,TGTGCCAGCAGCGTAGCCCCCCAGGGACAGGGACAGGAGACCCAGTACTTC,CASSVAPQGQGQETQYF
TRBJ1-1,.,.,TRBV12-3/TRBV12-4,TGTGCCAGCGCCAGAACGGGAGGGAACACTGAAGCTTTCTTT,CASARTGGNTEAFF
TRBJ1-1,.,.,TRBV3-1,TGTGCCAGCAGCCAAGTGGCTTATAACACTGAAGCTTTCTTT,CASSQVAYNTEAFF
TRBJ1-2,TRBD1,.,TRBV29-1,TGCAGCGTTGATGTACAGGGGCGATCCAACTATGGCTACACCTTC,CSVDVQGRSNYGYTF
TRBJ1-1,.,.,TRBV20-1,TGCAGTGCTAGAGTGGATCTCCCTGAAGCTTTCTTT,CSARVDLPEAFF
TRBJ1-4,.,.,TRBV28,TGTGCCAGCAGTTTAATAAGGGAAAAACTGTTTTTT,CASSLIREKLFF
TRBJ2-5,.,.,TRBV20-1,TGCAGTGCTAGAGTGAGGACAGCAAATTGGGAAGAGACCCAGTACTTC,CSARVRTANWEETQYF
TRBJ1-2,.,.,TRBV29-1,TGCAGCGTTGGAGCCTCGGCCAACTATGGCTACACCTTC,CSVGASANYGYTF
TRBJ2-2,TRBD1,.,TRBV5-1,TGCGCCAGCAGCTGGGGGACAGGAAACACCGGGGAGCTGTTTTTT,CASSWGTGNTGELFF
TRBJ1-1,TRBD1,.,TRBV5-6,TGTGCCAGCAGCTTGGGGACAGGGAACACTGAAGCTTTCTTT,CASSLGTGNTEAFF
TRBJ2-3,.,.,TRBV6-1,TGTGCCAGCAGTCAACATAAGAACGACGGACAGAGCACAGATACGCAGTATTTT,CASSQHKNDGQSTDTQYF
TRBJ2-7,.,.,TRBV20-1,TGCAGTGCCCCGCGTCAGGGTCCCTACGAGCAGTACTTC,CSAPRQGPYEQYF
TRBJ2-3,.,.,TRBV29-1,TGCAGCGTTGAGTTTGTTAGCTACACAGATACGCAGTATTTT,CSVEFVSYTDTQYF
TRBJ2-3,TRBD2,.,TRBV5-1,TGCGCCAGCAGCTTACTAGCGACAACCACAGATACGCAGTATTTT,CASSLLATTTDTQYF
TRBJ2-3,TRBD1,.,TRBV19,TGTGCCAGTAGTATCTCAGGGGGCCTCCTCACAGATACGCAGTATTTT,CASSISGGLLTDTQYF
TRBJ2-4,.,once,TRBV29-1,TGCAGCGTTGTACCCACAGGAGCTAACATTCAGTACTTC,CSVVPTGANIQYF
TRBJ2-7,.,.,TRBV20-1,TGCAGTGCTCCAGACCGGACGGAAAAGCAGTACTTC,CSAPDRTEKQYF
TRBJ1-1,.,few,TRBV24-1,TGTGCCACCACCGTCGGACAGAACACTGAAGCTTTCTTT,CATTVGQNTEAFF
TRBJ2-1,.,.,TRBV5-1,TGCGCCAGCAGCTTGCAGGGGGGACTTGACCCGTTCTTC,CASSLQGGLDPFF
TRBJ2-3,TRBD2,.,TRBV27,TGTGCCAGCAGTTTCCGGACTAGCGGGGGGTCGGTCACCGGCCCAGATACGCAGTATTTT,CASSFRTSGGSVTGPDTQYF
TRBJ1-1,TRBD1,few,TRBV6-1,TGTGCCAGCAGGGACAGGGAAAAGAACACTGAAGCTTTCTTT,CASRDREKNTEAFF
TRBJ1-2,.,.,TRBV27,TGTGCCAGCAGTTTATTTGCGGGGTATGGCTACACCTTC,CASSLFAGYGYTF
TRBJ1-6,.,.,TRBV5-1,TGCGCCAGCAGCACCTCAGCCGATAATTCACCCCTCCACTTT,CASSTSADNSPLHF
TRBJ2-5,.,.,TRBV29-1,TGCAGCGTTGAAGGCGAAGGGTGGGAGACCCAGTACTTC,CSVEGEGWETQYF
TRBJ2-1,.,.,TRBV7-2,TGTGCCAGCAGTTATCCATACAATGAGCAGTTCTTC,CASSYPYNEQFF
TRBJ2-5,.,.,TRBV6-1,TGTGCCAGCAGTCCCGGGACCTTGGAGTACCAAGAGACCCAGTACTTC,CASSPGTLEYQETQYF
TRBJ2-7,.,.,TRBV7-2,TGTGCCAGCAGCTCCCTCGTCGGGCCTTACGAGCAGTACTTC,CASSSLVGPYEQYF
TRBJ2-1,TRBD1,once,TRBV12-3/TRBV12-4,TGTGCCAGCATGCTTTCCAGGGGGCACTCCTACAATGAGCAGTTCTTC,CASMLSRGHSYNEQFF
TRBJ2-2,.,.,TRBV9,TGTGCCAGCAGCGCTAGGGCCGGGGAGCTGTTTTTT,CASSARAGELFF
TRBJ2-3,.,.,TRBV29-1,TGCAGCGTTCAATCCGACGATACGCAGTATTTT,CSVQSDDTQYF
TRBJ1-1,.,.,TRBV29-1,TGCAGCGTGGACAGATTTTCGAACACTGAAGCTTTCTTT,CSVDRFSNTEAFF
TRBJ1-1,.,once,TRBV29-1,TGCAGCGTCCGAGAGGATAACACCCGGACTGAAGCTTTCTTT,CSVREDNTRTEAFF
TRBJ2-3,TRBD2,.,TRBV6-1,TGTGCCAGCAGGGGACTAGCGGGGGAATCCACAGATACGCAGTATTTT,CASRGLAGESTDTQYF
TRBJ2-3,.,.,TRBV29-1,TGCAGCGTTGGGAACAGGGCCGATACGCAGTATTTT,CSVGNRADTQYF
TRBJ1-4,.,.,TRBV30,TGTGCCTGGAGGTCGGGGCAGGGCTTCGAAAAACTGTTTTTT,CAWRSGQGFEKLFF
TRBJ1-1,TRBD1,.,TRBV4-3,TGCGCCAGCAGCGGACAGGGTTGGACTGAAGCTTTCTTT,CASSGQGWTEAFF
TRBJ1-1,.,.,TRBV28,TGTGCCAGCACAAGGGAGAGGGCTGAAGCTTTCTTT,CASTRERAEAFF
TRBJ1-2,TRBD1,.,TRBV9,TGTGCCAGCAGCGCAGGGGGTCGACGTGGCTACACCTTC,CASSAGGRRGYTF
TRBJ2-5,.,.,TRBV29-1,TGCAGCGGACAGACACCCGTAGAGACCCAGTACTTC,CSGQTPVETQYF
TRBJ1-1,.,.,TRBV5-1,TGCGCCAGCAGCTTCCAAAGGGGAAACACTGAAGCTTTCTTT,CASSFQRGNTEAFF
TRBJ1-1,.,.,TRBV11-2,TGTGCCAGCAGCTTAGATACCTACACTGAAGCTTTCTTT,CASSLDTYTEAFF
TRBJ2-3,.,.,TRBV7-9,TGTGCCAGCTGCCGAGGGGGACCTAGCACAGATACGCAGTATTTT,CASCRGGPSTDTQYF
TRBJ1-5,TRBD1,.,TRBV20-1,TGCAGTGCTAGAGCCCTACTGGACAGGGAAAATCAGCCCCAGCATTTT,CSARALLDRENQPQHF
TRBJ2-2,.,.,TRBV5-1,TGCGCCAGCAGCTTAGGGACCAGCGGCGGGGAGCTGTTTTTT,CASSLGTSGGELFF
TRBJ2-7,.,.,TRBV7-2,TGTGCCAGCAGCTTAGGACAGATACTTTACGAGCAGTACTTC,CASSLGQILYEQYF
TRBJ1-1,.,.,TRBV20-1,TGCAGTGCTAGGGGCATGACAAGGGGGGGGCCCGAAGCTTTCTTT,CSARGMTRGGPEAFF
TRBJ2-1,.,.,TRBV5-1,TGCGCCAGCAGCTTGCAGCGGAGGGACTACAATGAGCAGTTCTTC,CASSLQRRDYNEQFF
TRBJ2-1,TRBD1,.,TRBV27,TGTGCCAGCAGTTTTACAGGGGTTGGCAGCAATGAGCAGTTCTTC,CASSFTGVGSNEQFF
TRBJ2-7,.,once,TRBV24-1,TGTGCCACCAGTGATTTTCCCAGCGACACTCCCTACGAGCAGTACTTC,CATSDFPSDTPYEQYF
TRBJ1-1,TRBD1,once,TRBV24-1,TGTGCCACCAAACAGGGGGCATGGACTGAAGCTTTCTTT,CATKQGAWTEAFF
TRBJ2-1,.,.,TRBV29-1,TGCAGCGTTGCCCGGGGTGCCTACAATGAGCAGTTCTTC,CSVARGAYNEQFF
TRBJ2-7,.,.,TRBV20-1,TGCAGTGCTAGAGAGGAGGTAGAGTACGAGCAGTACTTC,CSAREEVEYEQYF